Described below is a single TCR beta chain sequence and its context. A much larger clone is a single base away; this may be a read error. TCRdb used MiXCR to reprocess the PCR reads, holding one entry per CDR3 protein. The sample lists approximately 670,000 distinct CDR3 sequences, less than 20% occurring once. This record comes from a study of molecular identifiers for immune sequencing clone quantification. Libraries of naive CD8 T cells were made from around 20,000 to 1,000,000 sorted cells. They used 10%, 30% or 50% RNA. Naive CD8 T cell sorting was performed on the CD8+CD4-CCR7+CD45RA+ phenotype. Germline V lookup: CDR1 DFQATT, CDR2 SNEGSKA (reference sequence). This CDR3 has 13 amino acids.

The source of this sequence is a human donor in good health. Some libraries in this study had Jurkat cell RNA spiked in. The gene calls are TRBV20-1 and TRBJ1-5, with D uncertain. The sample taken for sequencing was naive CD8+ T cells from blood, with Jurkat cell RNA spiked in. Subset here: FACS-sorted CD8+CD4-CCR7+CD45RA+ naive T cells. The chain's CDR3 is CRAVPSGNQPQHF. The CDR3 DNA sequence: TGCAGGGCCGTTCCTTCGGGCAATCAGCCCCAGCATTTT.